These 32 T cell receptor beta chains came from one sample sequenced in a study of CD8 T cells in Susac syndrome. Random hexamers were used to reverse transcribe the RNA input (roughly 0.5 to 1 ug). MiXCR, run by TCRdb on the immunoSEQ multiplex PCR reads, gives a single entry per CDR3 protein. Of around 160,000 distinct CDR3 sequences in the sample, about 94% were seen once. Sequenced: CD4+ T cells from PBMCs. The receptor set was obtained from a human donor in good health.

Here the CDR3 reads CATSDASQLVNEQFF. In DNA, the CDR3 is TGTGCCACCAGTGACGCGTCGCAGCTGGTTAATGAGCAGTTCTTC. The chain has TRBV24-1 and TRBJ2-1; D unresolved. The germline V and J ends were trimmed by 4 bases and 7 bases, with 16 bases remaining between them. CDR3 length equals 15 residues. Germline CDR1 and CDR2: KGHDR and SFDVKD.

The genes are TRBV19 and TRBJ2-2; TRBD2 might be the D (5 bases). V dropped 3 bases and J dropped 4 bases, with 12 bases sitting between them. Germline V gene sequence: CDR1 LNHDA, CDR2 SQIVND (reference sequence). CDR3 size: 15 residues. The CDR3 DNA is TGTGCCAGTAGTATCCGGGCCGCGGGCACCGGGGAGCTGTTTTTT. This encodes CASSIRAAGTGELFF.

The rearrangement joins TRBV28 to TRBJ1-5; D is undetermined. Germline CDR1 and CDR2: MDHEN and SYDVKM. The CDR3 sequence is 12 residues long. Trimming pared 6 bases from V and 5 bases from J, leaving 8 bases between. CDR3 DNA: TGTGCCAGCAGCGAAAGGGATCAGCCCCAGCATTTT. Its protein product is CASSERDQPQHF. The variable domain in full, with the rest retrieved from reference TRBV28 and TRBJ1-5, is DVKVTQSSRYLVKRTGEKVFLECVQDMDHENMFWYRQDPGLGLRLIYFSYDVKMKEKGDIPEGYSVSREKKERFSLILESASTNQTSMYLCASSERDQPQHFGDGTRLSIL.

The chain joins TRBV27 to TRBJ2-3; 8 bases fit TRBD2. The V gene end was trimmed by 6 bases and the J gene end by 0 bases; junction bases not matched to a gene: 5. The CDR3 extends over 15 amino acids. Germline V gene lookup returns CDR1 MNHEY and CDR2 SMNVEV (reference sequence). CDR3 DNA: TGTGCCAGCAGGCAGCGGGGGATAAGCACAGATACGCAGTATTTT. This sequence encodes CASRQRGISTDTQYF.

The chain combines TRBV7-2 with TRBJ2-3; 14 bases map to TRBD2. The CDR3 loop spans 17 amino acids. Germline lookup yields CDR1 SGHTA and CDR2 FQGNSA. The junction had 7 bases not matched to a gene; V was cut back by 5 bases and J by 3 bases. The CDR3 reads CASSHRLAGGITDTQYF. In DNA, the CDR3 is TGTGCCAGCAGCCACCGACTAGCGGGGGGGATTACAGATACGCAGTATTTT.

This chain links TRBV7-2 with TRBJ2-7; D remains unclear. The V gene's germline CDR1 is SGHTA and CDR2 FQGNSA. This CDR3 is 13 amino acids long. Trimming removed 0 bases from V and 3 bases from J, with 6 bases in between. The CDR3 reads CASSLAISYEQYF. The CDR3 region has the DNA TGTGCCAGCAGCTTAGCCATCAGCTACGAGCAGTACTTC.

V is TRBV20-1 and J is TRBJ2-6; weak D call: TRBD2 (5 bases). CDR1 and CDR2 (germline): DFQATT, SNEGSKA (reference sequence). CDR3 length: 13 residues. V was cut by 6 bases and J by 2 bases, with 8 bases left in between. DNA of the CDR3: TGCAGTGCCCGGGGTCCTGGGGCCAACGTCCTGACTTTC. Its translation: CSARGPGANVLTF.

The chain employs TRBV20-1 and TRBJ1-6; perhaps TRBD1 as D (5 bases). The CDR3 runs to 13 residues. Germline V gene sequence: CDR1 DFQATT, CDR2 SNEGSKA (reference sequence). Trimming took off 5 bases at V and 8 bases at J, with 13 bases between the two ends. The CDR3 sequence is CSAPRGGDSPLHF. The CDR3, as DNA: TGCAGTGCTCCCCGGGGGGGAGATTCACCCCTCCACTTT.

V and J are TRBV20-1 and TRBJ2-7, with D possibly being TRBD1 or TRBD2 (5 bases each). The germline V and J ends were trimmed by 5 bases and 4 bases, with 15 bases remaining between them. The germline V gene encodes CDR1 DFQATT and CDR2 SNEGSKA (reference sequence). The CDR3 has 13 residues. This CDR3 is CSASGTDTYEQYF. CDR3 nucleotide sequence: TGCAGTGCTTCCGGGACCGACACTTACGAGCAGTACTTC.

V gene TRBV20-1 combines with J gene TRBJ1-5, with 12 bases aligning to TRBD1. Germline values: CDR1 DFQATT, CDR2 SNEGSKA (reference sequence). After removal of 2 bases from V and 4 bases from J, the junction contained 6 bases not matched to a gene. The CDR3 has 16 amino acids. The CDR3 region has the DNA TGCAGTGCTAGACGCCCGGGACAGGGGGCTAATCAGCCCCAGCATTTT. Translated, it gives CSARRPGQGANQPQHF.

This rearrangement joins TRBV12-3 or TRBV12-4 to TRBJ2-2; D not resolved. Trimming left V 5 bases short and J 1 base short, with 8 bases between. The length of the CDR3 is 14 residues. The CDR3 here is CASSAGQNTGELFF. In DNA, the CDR3 is TGTGCCAGCAGTGCAGGCCAGAACACCGGGGAGCTGTTTTTT.

The J gene is TRBJ1-5, the V gene TRBV25-1; TRBD1 aligns across 12 bases. The trim removed 6 bases at V and 7 bases at J, leaving 4 bases unmatched. CDR3 length: 14 amino acids. Germline V gene sequence: CDR1 MGHDK, CDR2 SYGVNS. The CDR3 sequence is CASRGGTGGQPQHF. The DNA for the CDR3 is TGTGCCAGCAGAGGCGGGACAGGGGGCCAGCCCCAGCATTTT.

The chain is built from TRBV12-3 or TRBV12-4 and TRBJ2-2, with TRBD2 as a possible D gene (5 bases). This CDR3 is built from 15 residues. Trimming stripped 0 bases from V and 6 bases from J, with 11 bases between. The CDR3 region is CASSLAGSSSGELFF. The CDR3, as DNA: TGTGCCAGCAGTTTAGCGGGGTCTAGCTCCGGGGAGCTGTTTTTT.

The chain joins TRBV27 to TRBJ2-5; the D gene is possibly TRBD2 (7 bases). Germline CDR1 reads MNHEY; CDR2 reads SMNVEV (reference sequence). V was trimmed by 6 bases and J by 4 bases, leaving 12 bases between them. This CDR3 contains 13 residues. CDR3 residues: CASRRGGRETQYF. CDR3 DNA sequence: TGTGCCAGCAGGAGGGGGGGGCGAGAGACCCAGTACTTC.

The gene calls are TRBV20-1 and TRBJ2-1, with D perhaps being TRBD1 or TRBD2 (6 bases each). Germline CDR1 reads DFQATT; CDR2 reads SNEGSKA (reference sequence). V dropped 5 bases and J dropped 2 bases, with 10 bases sitting between them. The CDR3 has 13 amino acids. For the CDR3, the DNA is TGCAGTGCTGCGGGACATACCTACAATGAGCAGTTCTTC. It specifies CSAAGHTYNEQFF.

V gene TRBV2 combines with J gene TRBJ1-2; no clear D. The CDR3 has 13 amino acids. The V end was cut by 7 bases, the J end by 2 bases, with 11 bases between. Per the germline V gene, CDR1 is SNHLY and CDR2 is FYNNEI. The CDR3 here is CASTLLANYGYTF. DNA of the CDR3: TGTGCCAGCACGCTCCTCGCAAACTATGGCTACACCTTC.

The chain uses TRBV6-2 or TRBV6-3 and TRBJ1-2; D is possibly TRBD1 (6 bases). Germline CDR1 MNHEY, CDR2 SVGEGT. The CDR3 is made up of 15 amino acids. V lost 5 bases and J 4 bases, leaving 17 bases between the germline ends. The DNA of the CDR3 is TGTGCCAGCAGTCTGACCCCTCAGGGGTCCTATGGCTACACCTTC. Translated: CASSLTPQGSYGYTF.

In its sample, this clonotype was seen once. V usage is TRBV28 and J usage is TRBJ2-7, with no clear D. Germline CDR1 reads MDHEN; CDR2 reads SYDVKM. CDR3 length: 12 residues. Trimming shortened V by 5 bases and J by 3 bases, and 8 bases separated the two germline ends. CDR3 loop: CASSIPNYEQYF. The CDR3 coding sequence is TGTGCCAGCAGTATCCCCAACTACGAGCAGTACTTC.

The chain combines TRBV29-1 with TRBJ1-1; the D is unclear. Germline loops: CDR1 SQVTM, CDR2 ANQGSEA. V lost 4 bases to trimming and J lost 0 bases, with 6 bases between them. The CDR3 length is 12 residues. Here the CDR3 reads CSVVWVNTEAFF. The CDR3 DNA follows: TGCAGCGTTGTTTGGGTGAACACTGAAGCTTTCTTT.

The J gene is TRBJ2-5, the V gene TRBV7-8, with a possible D match to TRBD2 (5 bases). V was cut by 5 bases and J by 5 bases, with 21 bases left in between. The germline V gene encodes CDR1 SGHVS and CDR2 FQNEAQ. The CDR3 sequence is 16 residues long. The CDR3 loop reads CASSPERLARLETQYF. CDR3 in DNA: TGTGCCAGCAGCCCAGAGAGGCTAGCACGACTGGAGACCCAGTACTTC.

The chain has TRBV7-2 and TRBJ2-2; no definite D call. The CDR3 contains 14 residues. The germline V gene encodes CDR1 SGHTA and CDR2 FQGNSA. Trimming stripped 1 base from V and 6 bases from J, with 9 bases between. The CDR3 DNA sequence: TGTGCCAGCAGCTTAGATCTGGCTGCCGGGGAGCTGTTTTTT. Protein sequence: CASSLDLAAGELFF.

This clonotype appeared once. The chain is built from TRBV20-1 and TRBJ1-5; D perhaps matches TRBD1 (5 bases). This CDR3 has 13 residues. V lost 6 bases, J lost 5 bases, and 14 bases lay in between. The germline gives CDR1 DFQATT, CDR2 SNEGSKA (reference sequence). The CDR3, as DNA: TGCAGTGCACGGCGGGGGGTAGATCAGCCCCAGCATTTT. Its protein product is CSARRGVDQPQHF.

This chain connects TRBV12-3 or TRBV12-4 to TRBJ2-7; 7 nucleotides align to TRBD1. The CDR3 totals 15 residues. V was clipped by 2 bases and J by 3 bases; unmatched bases: 7. CDR3 loop: CASSLWAGGGYEQYF. The CDR3 coding sequence is TGTGCCAGCAGTTTATGGGCAGGGGGTGGCTACGAGCAGTACTTC.

The V call is TRBV3-1, the J call TRBJ2-1; 10 bases line up with TRBD2. Trimming cost V 1 base and J 0 bases; bases outside gene matches: 0. Germline V gene sequence: CDR1 LGHDT, CDR2 YNNKEL (reference sequence). This CDR3 is 16 amino acids long. The CDR3 spells CASSQASGGSYNEQFF. CDR3 nucleotides: TGTGCCAGCAGCCAAGCTAGCGGGGGCTCCTACAATGAGCAGTTCTTC.

This sequence joins TRBV30 and TRBJ2-7, with D perhaps TRBD1 (5 bases). Trimming removed 5 bases at V and 2 bases at J, with 7 bases between. This CDR3 contains 11 residues. Germline CDR1 and CDR2: GTSNPN and SVGIG (reference sequence). The CDR3 nucleotides read TGTGCCTGGGACAGAACCTACGAGCAGTACTTC. It translates to CAWDRTYEQYF.

The chain uses TRBV12-3 or TRBV12-4 and TRBJ1-2; 7 positions match TRBD1. This CDR3 has 13 amino acids. Trimming cost V 5 bases and J 4 bases; bases outside gene matches: 4. Here the CDR3 DNA reads TGTGCCAGCAGTGGGGGACAGAGCTATGGCTACACCTTC. Amino acids: CASSGGQSYGYTF.

The V call is TRBV2, the J call TRBJ2-3; the match to TRBD2 covers 12 bases. The trim removed 5 bases at V and 1 base at J, leaving 4 bases unmatched. The CDR3 is 16 residues long. The V gene's germline CDR1 is SNHLY and CDR2 FYNNEI. DNA for the CDR3: TGTGCCAGCAGTCCGCGACTAGCGGGGGGCACAGATACGCAGTATTTT. It codes for CASSPRLAGGTDTQYF.

The chain combines TRBV7-9 with TRBJ1-1; 7 bases agree with TRBD1. CDR3 length: 16 amino acids. Trimming removed 5 bases from V and 2 bases from J; junction bases left unmatched: 11. From germline, CDR1 is SEHNR and CDR2 FQNEAQ (reference sequence). The CDR3 DNA reads TGTGCCAGCAGCCCCCCCCTACGACAGGGAAACACTGAAGCTTTCTTT. Translated, it gives CASSPPLRQGNTEAFF.

This chain joins TRBV4-3 and TRBJ2-2, with TRBD2 as a possible D gene (6 bases). The germline gives CDR1 LGHNA, CDR2 YSLEER. The CDR3 consists of 13 residues. Trimming shortened V by 0 bases and J by 10 bases, and 9 bases separated the two germline ends. CDR3 coding DNA: TGCGCCAGCAGCCAAGAGGGCGGGGAGGAGCTGTTTTTT. Translation gives CASSQEGGEELFF.

This chain links TRBV27 with TRBJ1-6; D is undetermined. The CDR3 runs 13 residues. Trimming stripped 6 bases from V and 8 bases from J, with 11 bases between. The germline V gene has CDR1 MNHEY and CDR2 SMNVEV (reference sequence). CDR3 sequence: CASSLNLYSPLHF. The CDR3 coding sequence is TGTGCCAGCAGCCTGAATCTATATTCACCCCTCCACTTT.

The V gene is TRBV9, the J gene TRBJ1-6, with D uncertain. V was cut by 0 bases and J by 6 bases, with 4 bases left in between. The CDR3 consists of 13 residues. Germline CDR1 reads SGDLS; CDR2 reads YYNGEE. The DNA for the CDR3 is TGTGCCAGCAGCGTAGACAGTAATTCACCCCTCCACTTT. Translating it yields CASSVDSNSPLHF.

The chain couples TRBV2 to TRBJ2-1; 11 nucleotides line up with TRBD1. Germline-derived CDR1 and CDR2 are SNHLY and FYNNEI. With 6 bases clipped from V and 8 bases from J, the junction kept 15 bases outside the gene matches. The CDR3 has 17 amino acids. As DNA, the CDR3 is TGTGCCAGCAGCGCCGGGACAGGGGGAGCCCCTTCCGATGAGCAGTTCTTC. Amino acid sequence: CASSAGTGGAPSDEQFF. The complete variable domain, with remaining parts taken from reference TRBV2 and TRBJ2-1, reads EPEVTQTPSHQVTQMGQEVILRCVPISNHLYFYWYRQILGQKVEFLVSFYNNEISEKSEIFDDQFSVERPDGSNFTLKIRSTKLEDSAMYFCASSAGTGGAPSDEQFFGPGTRLTVL.